This T cell receptor beta chain was recovered during a study of blood T cell repertoires in COVID-19. Two negative PCRs, clearance, or symptom resolution characterized the recovered Cohort 3 donors. Clones were read by immunoSEQ multiplex PCR, and TCRdb kept only the in-frame ones, dropping some. The sample contains a few hundred thousand clones, about 90% of which appear only once. The sample was PBMCs or T cells enriched from blood (not recorded which). The source is a woman in her 30s who had recovered from COVID-19.

Here the CDR3 reads CASSPPSGGADLQYF. The CDR3 DNA reads TGTGCCAGCTCACCACCGAGCGGGGGTGCCGATTTGCAGTACTTC. J is TRBJ2-7 and V is TRBV18, with 8 bases lining up with TRBD2. The CDR3 length is 15 residues. V was clipped by 0 bases and J by 9 bases; unmatched bases: 10. Germline V gene sequence: CDR1 KGHSH, CDR2 LQKENI. The full variable domain, completed using reference TRBV18 and TRBJ2-7, is NAGVMQNPRHLVRRRGQEARLRCSPMKGHSHVYWYRQLPEEGLKFMVYLQKENIIDESGMPKERFSAEFPKEGPSILRIQQVVRGDSAAYFCASSPPSGGADLQYFGPGTRLTVT.